This T cell receptor beta chain derives from a study of cytotoxic CD8 clonotypes in ibrutinib-treated CLL. As for the study in general: Median treatment time before response sampling was approximately twelve months, range 6 to 36.

This CDR3 region has 14 residues. Germline trimming cut 9 bases from V and 4 bases from J; bases unmatched to any gene: 10. The V gene's germline CDR1 is LNHNV and CDR2 YYDKDF (reference sequence). Clones were read by immunoSEQ multiplex PCR, and TCRdb kept only the in-frame ones, dropping some. The sample records about 300,000 clones, around 77% being singletons. The sequences come from PBMCs, collected at disease progression, from a patient treated with ibrutinib. The genes are TRBV15 and TRBJ1-1; 8 bases align to TRBD1. The TCR sequence derives from a human donor with chronic lymphocytic leukemia. The DNA for the CDR3 is TGTGCCACAGCCCGGGACAGGACCGCCACTGAAGCTTTCTTT. Protein sequence: CATARDRTATEAFF.